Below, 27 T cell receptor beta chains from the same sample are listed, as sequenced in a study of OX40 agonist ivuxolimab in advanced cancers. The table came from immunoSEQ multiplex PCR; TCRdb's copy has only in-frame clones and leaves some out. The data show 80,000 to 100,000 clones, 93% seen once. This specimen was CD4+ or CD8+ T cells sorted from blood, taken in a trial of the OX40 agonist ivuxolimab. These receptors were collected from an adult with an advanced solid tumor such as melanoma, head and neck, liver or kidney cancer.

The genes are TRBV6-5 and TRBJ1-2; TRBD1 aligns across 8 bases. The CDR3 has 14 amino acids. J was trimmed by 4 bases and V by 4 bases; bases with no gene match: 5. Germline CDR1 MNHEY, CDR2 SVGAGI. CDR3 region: CASSSTGGAYGYTF. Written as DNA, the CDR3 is TGTGCCAGCAGTTCCACAGGGGGAGCCTATGGCTACACCTTC.

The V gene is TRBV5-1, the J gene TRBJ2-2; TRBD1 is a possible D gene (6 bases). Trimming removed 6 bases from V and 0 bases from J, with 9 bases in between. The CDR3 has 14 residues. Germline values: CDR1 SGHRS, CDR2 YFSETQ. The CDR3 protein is CASIGTTNTGELFF. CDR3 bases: TGCGCCAGCATCGGGACAACGAACACCGGGGAGCTGTTTTTT.

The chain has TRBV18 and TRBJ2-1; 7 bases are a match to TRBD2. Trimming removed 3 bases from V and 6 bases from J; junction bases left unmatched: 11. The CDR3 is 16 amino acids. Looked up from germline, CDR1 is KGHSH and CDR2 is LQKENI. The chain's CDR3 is CASSPAPGLPVNEQFF. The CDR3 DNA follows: TGTGCCAGCTCACCGGCTCCGGGACTACCCGTCAATGAGCAGTTCTTC.

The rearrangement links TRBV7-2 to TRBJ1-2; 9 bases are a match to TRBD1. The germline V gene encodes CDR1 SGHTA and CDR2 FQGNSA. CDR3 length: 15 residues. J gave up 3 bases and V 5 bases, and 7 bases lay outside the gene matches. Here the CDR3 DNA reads TGTGCCAGCAGCCCGGACAGGGGAGGATACTATGGCTACACCTTC. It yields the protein CASSPDRGGYYGYTF.

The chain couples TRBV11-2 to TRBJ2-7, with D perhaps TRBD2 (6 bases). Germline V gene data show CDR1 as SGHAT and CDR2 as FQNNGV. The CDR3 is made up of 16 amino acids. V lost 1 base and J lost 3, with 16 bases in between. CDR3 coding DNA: TGTGCCAGCAGCTTAGGCCCCCATACGACTAGCTACGAGCAGTACGTC. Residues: CASSLGPHTTSYEQYV.

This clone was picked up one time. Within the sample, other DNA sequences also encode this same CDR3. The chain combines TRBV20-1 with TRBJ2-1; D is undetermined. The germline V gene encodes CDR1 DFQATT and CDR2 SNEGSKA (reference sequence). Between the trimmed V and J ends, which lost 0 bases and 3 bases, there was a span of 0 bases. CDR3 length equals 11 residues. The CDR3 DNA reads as TGCAGTGCTAGAGACTACAATGAGCAGTTCTTC. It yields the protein CSARDYNEQFF.

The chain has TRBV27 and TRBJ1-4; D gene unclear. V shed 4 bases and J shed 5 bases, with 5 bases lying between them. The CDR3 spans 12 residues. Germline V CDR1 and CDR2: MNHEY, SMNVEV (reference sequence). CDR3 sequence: CASSSKNEKLFF. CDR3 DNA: TGTGCCAGCAGTTCCAAAAATGAAAAACTGTTTTTT.

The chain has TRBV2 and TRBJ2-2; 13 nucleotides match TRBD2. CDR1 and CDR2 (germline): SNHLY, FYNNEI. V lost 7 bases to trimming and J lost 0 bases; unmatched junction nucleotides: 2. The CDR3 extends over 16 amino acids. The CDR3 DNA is TGTGCCAGCAAACTAGCGGGGGGGCCGAACACCGGGGAGCTGTTTTTT. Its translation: CASKLAGGPNTGELFF.

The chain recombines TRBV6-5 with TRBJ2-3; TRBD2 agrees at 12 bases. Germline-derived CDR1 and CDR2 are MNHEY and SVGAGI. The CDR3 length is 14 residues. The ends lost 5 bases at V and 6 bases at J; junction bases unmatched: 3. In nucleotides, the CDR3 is TGTGCCAGCAGTCGGACTAGCGGGACGGATACGCAGTATTTT. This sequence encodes CASSRTSGTDTQYF.

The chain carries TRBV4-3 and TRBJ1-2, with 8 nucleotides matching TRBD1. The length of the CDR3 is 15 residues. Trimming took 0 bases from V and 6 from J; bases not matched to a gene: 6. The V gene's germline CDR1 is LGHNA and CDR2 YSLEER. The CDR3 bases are TGCGCCAGCAGCCAAGAGGGACAGGTACAGGATGGCTACACCTTC. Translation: CASSQEGQVQDGYTF.

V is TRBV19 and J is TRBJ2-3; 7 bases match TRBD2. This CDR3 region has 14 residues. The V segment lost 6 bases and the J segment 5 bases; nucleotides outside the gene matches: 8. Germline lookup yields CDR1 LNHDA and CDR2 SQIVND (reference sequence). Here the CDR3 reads CASSPTSYLDTQYF. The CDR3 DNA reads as TGTGCCAGTAGCCCGACTAGCTATTTAGATACGCAGTATTTT. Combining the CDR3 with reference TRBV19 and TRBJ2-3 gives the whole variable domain DGGITQSPKYLFRKEGQNVTLSCEQNLNHDAMYWYRQDPGQGLRLIYYSQIVNDFQKGDIAEGYSVSREKKESFPLTVTSAQKNPTAFYLCASSPTSYLDTQYFGPGTRLTVL.

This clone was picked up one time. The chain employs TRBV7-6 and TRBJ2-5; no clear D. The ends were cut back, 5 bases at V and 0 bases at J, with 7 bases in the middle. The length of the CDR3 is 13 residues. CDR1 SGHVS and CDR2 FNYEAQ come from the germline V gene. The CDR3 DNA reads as TGTGCCAGCAGCCCGCTGTACCAAGAGACCCAGTACTTC. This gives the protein CASSPLYQETQYF.

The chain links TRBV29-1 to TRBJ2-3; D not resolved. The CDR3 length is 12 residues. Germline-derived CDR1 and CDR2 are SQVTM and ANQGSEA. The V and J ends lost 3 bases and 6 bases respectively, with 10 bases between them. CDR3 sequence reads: CSVDAIRDTQYF. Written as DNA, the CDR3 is TGCAGCGTTGACGCGATTAGGGATACGCAGTATTTT.

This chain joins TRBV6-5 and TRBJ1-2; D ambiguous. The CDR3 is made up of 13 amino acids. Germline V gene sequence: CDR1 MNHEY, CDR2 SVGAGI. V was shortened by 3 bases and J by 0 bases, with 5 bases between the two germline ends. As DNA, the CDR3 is TGTGCCAGCAGTTATCGGCCTAACTATGGCTACACCTTC. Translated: CASSYRPNYGYTF.

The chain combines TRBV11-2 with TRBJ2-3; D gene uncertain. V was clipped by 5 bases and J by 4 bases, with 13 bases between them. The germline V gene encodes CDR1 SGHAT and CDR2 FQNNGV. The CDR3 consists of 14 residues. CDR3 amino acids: CASSLNSWADTQYF. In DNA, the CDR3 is TGTGCCAGCAGCCTAAACAGCTGGGCAGATACGCAGTATTTT.

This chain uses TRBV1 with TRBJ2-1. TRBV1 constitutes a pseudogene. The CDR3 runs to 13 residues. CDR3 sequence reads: CTSSQEWINEQFF. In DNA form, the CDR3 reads TGCACCAGCAGCCAAGAGTGGATAAATGAGCAGTTCTTC.

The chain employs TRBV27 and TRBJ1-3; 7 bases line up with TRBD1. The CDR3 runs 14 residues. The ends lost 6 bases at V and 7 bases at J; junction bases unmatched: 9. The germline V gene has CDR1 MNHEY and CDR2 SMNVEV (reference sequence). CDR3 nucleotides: TGTGCCAGCAGGAAAACAGGGGTTGGCAACACCATATATTTT. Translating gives CASRKTGVGNTIYF.

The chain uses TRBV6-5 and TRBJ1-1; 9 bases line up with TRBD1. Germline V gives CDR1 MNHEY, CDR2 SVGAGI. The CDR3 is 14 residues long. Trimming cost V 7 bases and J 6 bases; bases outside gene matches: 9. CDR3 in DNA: TGTGCCAGCATGAGACAGGGGGGAATCGCTGAAGCTTTCTTT. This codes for CASMRQGGIAEAFF.

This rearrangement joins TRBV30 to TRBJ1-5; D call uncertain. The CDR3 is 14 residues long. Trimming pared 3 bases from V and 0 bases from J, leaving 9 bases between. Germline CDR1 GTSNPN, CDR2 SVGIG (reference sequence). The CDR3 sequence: CAWSGSFSNQPQHF. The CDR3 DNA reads TGTGCCTGGAGCGGGTCCTTTAGCAATCAGCCCCAGCATTTT. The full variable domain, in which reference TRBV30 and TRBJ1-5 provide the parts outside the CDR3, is SQTIHQWPATLVQPVGSPLSLECTVEGTSNPNLYWYRQAAGRGLQLLFYSVGIGQISSEVPQNLSASRPQDRQFILSSKKLLLSDSGFYLCAWSGSFSNQPQHFGDGTRLSIL.

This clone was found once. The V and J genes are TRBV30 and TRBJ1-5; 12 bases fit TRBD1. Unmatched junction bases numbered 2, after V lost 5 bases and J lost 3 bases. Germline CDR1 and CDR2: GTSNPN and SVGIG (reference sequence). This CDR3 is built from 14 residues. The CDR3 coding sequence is TGTGCCTGGGGGGGACAGGGGGCCAATCAGCCCCAGCATTTT. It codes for CAWGGQGANQPQHF.

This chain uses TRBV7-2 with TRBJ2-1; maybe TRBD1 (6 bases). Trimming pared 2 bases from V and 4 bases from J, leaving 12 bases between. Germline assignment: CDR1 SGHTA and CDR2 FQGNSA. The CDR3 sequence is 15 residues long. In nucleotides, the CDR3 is TGTGCCAGCAGCTTAACAGGGTTAGGATACAATGAGCAGTTCTTC. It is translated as CASSLTGLGYNEQFF.

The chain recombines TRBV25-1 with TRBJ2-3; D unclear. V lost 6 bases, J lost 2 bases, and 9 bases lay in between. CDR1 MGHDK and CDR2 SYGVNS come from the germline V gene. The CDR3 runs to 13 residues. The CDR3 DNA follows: TGTGCCAGCAGCCGTCCCTCCACAGATACGCAGTATTTT. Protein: CASSRPSTDTQYF.

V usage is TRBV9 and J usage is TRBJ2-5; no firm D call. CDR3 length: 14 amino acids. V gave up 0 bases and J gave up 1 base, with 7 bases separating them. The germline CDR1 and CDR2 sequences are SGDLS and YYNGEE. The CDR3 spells CASSVDPLQETQYF. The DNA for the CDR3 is TGTGCCAGCAGCGTAGATCCCCTCCAAGAGACCCAGTACTTC.

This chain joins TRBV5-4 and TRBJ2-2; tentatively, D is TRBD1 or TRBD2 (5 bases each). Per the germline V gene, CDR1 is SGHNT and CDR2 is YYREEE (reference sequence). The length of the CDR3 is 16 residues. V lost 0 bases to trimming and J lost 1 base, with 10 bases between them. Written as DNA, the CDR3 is TGTGCCAGCAGCTTGGGGGGGTCTGGGAACACCGGGGAGCTGTTTTTT. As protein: CASSLGGSGNTGELFF.

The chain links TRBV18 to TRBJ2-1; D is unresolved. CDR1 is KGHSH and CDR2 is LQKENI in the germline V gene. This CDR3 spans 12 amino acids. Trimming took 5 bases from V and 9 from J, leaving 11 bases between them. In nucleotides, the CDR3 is TGTGCCAGCTCAGTTGGGGAAGGTGAGCAGTTCTTC. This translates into CASSVGEGEQFF.

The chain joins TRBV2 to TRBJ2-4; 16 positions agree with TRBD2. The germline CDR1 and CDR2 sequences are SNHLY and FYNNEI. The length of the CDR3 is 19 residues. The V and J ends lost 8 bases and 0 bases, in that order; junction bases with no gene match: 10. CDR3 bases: TGTGCCAGCTCTAAATCGGGACTAGCGGGAGGGGTAGCCAAAAACATTCAGTACTTC. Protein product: CASSKSGLAGGVAKNIQYF.

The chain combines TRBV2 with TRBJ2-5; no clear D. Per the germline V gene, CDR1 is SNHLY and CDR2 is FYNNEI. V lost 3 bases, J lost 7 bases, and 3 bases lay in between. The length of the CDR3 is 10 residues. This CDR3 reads CASSEVTQYF. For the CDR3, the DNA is TGTGCCAGCAGTGAGGTGACCCAGTACTTC. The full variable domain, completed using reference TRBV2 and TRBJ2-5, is EPEVTQTPSHQVTQMGQEVILRCVPISNHLYFYWYRQILGQKVEFLVSFYNNEISEKSEIFDDQFSVERPDGSNFTLKIRSTKLEDSAMYFCASSEVTQYFGPGTRLLVL.